The present T cell receptor (beta chain) was sequenced within a study of T cell responses to AZD1222 COVID-19 vaccine. General study points: Receipt of two AZD1222 doses was followed by a rise in Spike-specific TCR breadth and depth. The span of vaccine-associated CD4 TCRs extended across spike, with dominance at 160-218 and 743-854.

Generated by immunoSEQ multiplex PCR, the TCRdb table keeps only in-frame clones and is missing some. The sample comprises some 130,000 clones, over 65% of which are singletons, and 4.1% rests with the top ten. To note about this clone: Its cognate antigen is unknown.

Trimming shortened V by 6 bases and J by 2 bases, and 16 bases separated the two germline ends. The CDR3 contains 15 residues. Germline V gene lookup returns CDR1 MDHEN and CDR2 SYDVKM. Sample: peripheral blood, taken on day 0 of AZD1222 vaccination. The rearrangement links TRBV28 to TRBJ1-2; TRBD1 is a possible D gene (5 bases). The sequence was obtained from an adult in good health. The CDR3 sequence is CASSPLGGPNYGYTF. The CDR3 DNA reads TGTGCCAGCAGCCCCCTGGGGGGTCCGAACTATGGCTACACCTTC.